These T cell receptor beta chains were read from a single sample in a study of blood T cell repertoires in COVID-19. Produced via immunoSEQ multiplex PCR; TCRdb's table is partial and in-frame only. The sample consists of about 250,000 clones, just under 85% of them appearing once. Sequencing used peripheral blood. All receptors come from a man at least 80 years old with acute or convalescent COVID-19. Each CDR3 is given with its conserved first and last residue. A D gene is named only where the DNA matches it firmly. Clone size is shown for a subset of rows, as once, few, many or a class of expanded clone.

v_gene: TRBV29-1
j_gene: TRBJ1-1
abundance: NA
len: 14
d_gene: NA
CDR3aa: CSVSFPDRRAEAFF
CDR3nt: TGCAGCGTTTCCTTCCCAGACAGGCGAGCTGAAGCTTTCTTT

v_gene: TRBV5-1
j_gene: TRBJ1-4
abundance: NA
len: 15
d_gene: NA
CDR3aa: CASSLDTGINEKLFF
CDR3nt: TGCGCCAGCAGCTTGGACACAGGGATTAATGAAAAACTGTTTTTT

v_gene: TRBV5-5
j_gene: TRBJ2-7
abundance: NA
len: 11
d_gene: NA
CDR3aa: CASSSLYEQYF
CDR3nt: TGTGCCAGCAGCTCCCTTTACGAGCAGTACTTC

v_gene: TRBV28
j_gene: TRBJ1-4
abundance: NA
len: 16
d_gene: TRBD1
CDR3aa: CASRIRGWDRDEKLFF
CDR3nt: TGTGCCAGCAGGATTCGAGGATGGGACAGGGATGAAAAACTGTTTTTT

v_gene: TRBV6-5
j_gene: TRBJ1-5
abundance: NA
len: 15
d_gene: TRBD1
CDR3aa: CASRANTGAGQPQHF
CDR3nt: TGTGCCAGCAGGGCGAATACAGGGGCCGGGCAGCCCCAGCATTTT

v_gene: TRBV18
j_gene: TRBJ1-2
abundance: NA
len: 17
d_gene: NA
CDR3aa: CASSPRPGQSPNYGYTF
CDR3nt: TGTGCCAGCTCACCACGGCCCGGACAGTCCCCCAACTATGGCTACACCTTC

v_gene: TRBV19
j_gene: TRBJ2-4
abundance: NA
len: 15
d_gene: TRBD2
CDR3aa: CASSPREGRGNIQYF
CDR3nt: TGTGCCAGTTCCCCTCGGGAGGGGAGGGGAAACATTCAGTACTTC

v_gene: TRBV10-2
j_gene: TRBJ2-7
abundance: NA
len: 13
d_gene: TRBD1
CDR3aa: CASSLTGMYEQYF
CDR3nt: TGCGCCAGCAGCTTGACAGGGATGTACGAGCAGTACTTC

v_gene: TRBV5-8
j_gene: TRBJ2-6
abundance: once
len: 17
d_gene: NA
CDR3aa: CASSFQGPHSGANVLTF
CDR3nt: TGTGCCAGCAGCTTCCAGGGGCCCCACTCTGGGGCCAACGTCCTGACTTTC

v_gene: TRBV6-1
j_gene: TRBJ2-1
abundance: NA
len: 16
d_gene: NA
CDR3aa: CASSEASHFSYNEQFF
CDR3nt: TGTGCCAGCAGTGAAGCATCACATTTCTCCTACAATGAGCAGTTCTTC

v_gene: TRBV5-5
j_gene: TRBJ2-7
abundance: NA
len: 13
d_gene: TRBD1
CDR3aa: CASRQGVSYEQYF
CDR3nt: TGTGCCAGCAGACAGGGGGTCTCCTACGAGCAGTACTTC

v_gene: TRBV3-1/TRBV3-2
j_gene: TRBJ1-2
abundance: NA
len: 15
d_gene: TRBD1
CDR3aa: CASTSFDRGNYGYTF
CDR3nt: TGTGCCAGCACGAGTTTTGACAGGGGCAACTATGGCTACACCTTC

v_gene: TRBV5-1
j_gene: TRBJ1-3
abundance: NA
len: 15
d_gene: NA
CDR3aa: CASSLGPEPGNTIYF
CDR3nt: TGCGCCAGCAGCTTGGGTCCGGAGCCTGGAAACACCATATATTTT

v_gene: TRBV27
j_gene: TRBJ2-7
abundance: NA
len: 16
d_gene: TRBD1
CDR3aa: CASSPAPGTGLLGQYF
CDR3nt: TGTGCCAGCAGTCCCGCCCCCGGGACAGGCCTGCTTGGGCAGTACTTC

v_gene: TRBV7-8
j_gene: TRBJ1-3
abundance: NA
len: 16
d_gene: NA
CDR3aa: CASSLVGGFSGNTIYF
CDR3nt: TGTGCCAGCAGCTTAGTCGGCGGATTCTCTGGAAACACCATATATTTT

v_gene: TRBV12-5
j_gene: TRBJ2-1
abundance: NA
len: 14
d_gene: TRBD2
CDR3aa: CASGQSGGPYEQFF
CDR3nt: TGTGCTAGTGGACAAAGCGGGGGTCCCTATGAGCAGTTCTTC

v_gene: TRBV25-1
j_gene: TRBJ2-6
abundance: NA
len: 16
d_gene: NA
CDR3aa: CASRSGGDSGANVLTF
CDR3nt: TGTGCCAGCAGGAGTGGCGGGGACTCTGGGGCCAACGTCCTGACTTTC

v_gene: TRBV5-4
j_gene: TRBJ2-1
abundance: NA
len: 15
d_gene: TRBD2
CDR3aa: CASSLAGGGGNEQFF
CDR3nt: TGTGCCAGCAGCTTGGCCGGCGGGGGAGGGAATGAGCAGTTCTTC

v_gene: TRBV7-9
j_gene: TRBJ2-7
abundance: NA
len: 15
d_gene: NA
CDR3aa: CASSWLSASSYEQYF
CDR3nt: TGTGCCAGCAGCTGGCTTAGCGCCTCCTCCTACGAGCAGTACTTC

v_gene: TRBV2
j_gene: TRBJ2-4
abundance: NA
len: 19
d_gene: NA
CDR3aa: CASSEELNSVEGVKNIQYF
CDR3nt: TGTGCCAGCAGTGAAGAGTTAAATTCGGTGGAGGGAGTCAAAAACATTCAGTACTTC

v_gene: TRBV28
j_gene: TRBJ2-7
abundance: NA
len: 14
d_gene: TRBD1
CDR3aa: CASRTGTVTYEQYF
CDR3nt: TGTGCCAGCAGGACCGGGACAGTAACCTACGAGCAGTACTTC

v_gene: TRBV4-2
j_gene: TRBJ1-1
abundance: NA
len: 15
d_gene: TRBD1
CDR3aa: CASSREDRANTEAFF
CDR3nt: TGTGCCAGCAGCCGGGAGGACAGGGCAAACACTGAAGCTTTCTTT

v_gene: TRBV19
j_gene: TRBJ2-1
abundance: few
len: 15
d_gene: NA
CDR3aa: CASSIDGLTYNEQFF
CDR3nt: TGTGCCAGTAGTATAGACGGACTAACCTACAATGAGCAGTTCTTC

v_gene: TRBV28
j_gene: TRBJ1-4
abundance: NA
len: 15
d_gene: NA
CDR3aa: CASSLPGQRNEKLFF
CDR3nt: TGTGCCAGCAGTTTACCTGGACAAAGGAATGAAAAACTGTTTTTT